The next 9 T cell receptor beta chains were all read from a single sample in a study of blood T cell repertoires in COVID-19. Using immunoSEQ multiplex PCR, the repertoire was profiled, and TCRdb retains in-frame clones only, with some absent. The table records 35,000 to 45,000 clones, approximately 86% of them present only once. The sample was peripheral blood. Receptors were obtained from a human donor in a cohort sampled during active COVID-19.

The chain carries TRBV12-5 and TRBJ2-2, with TRBD1 as a possible D gene (6 bases). Germline loops: CDR1 LGHNT, CDR2 FRNRAP. The CDR3 consists of 18 residues. With 2 bases removed from V and 0 bases from J, the gap between germline ends came to 16 bases. CDR3 loop: CASGLPPGQWTNTGELFF. The DNA of the CDR3 is TGTGCTAGTGGTTTGCCTCCCGGACAGTGGACGAACACCGGGGAGCTGTTTTTT.

This rearrangement joins TRBV11-2 to TRBJ2-3; 9 bases fit TRBD1. Germline-derived CDR1 and CDR2 are SGHAT and FQNNGV. The junction had 15 bases not matched to a gene; V was cut back by 4 bases and J by 7 bases. The CDR3 sequence is 17 residues long. The CDR3 coding sequence is TGTGCCAGCAGCTACGAACGTCGGACAGGGGTTCTATATACGCAGTATTTT. This sequence encodes CASSYERRTGVLYTQYF.

The count of this clone is one. This rearrangement joins TRBV3-1 (or the pseudogene TRBV3-2) to TRBJ2-7; no definite D call. Germline V lookup: CDR1 LGHDT, CDR2 YNNKEL (reference sequence). This CDR3 has 12 amino acids. Trimming removed 4 bases at V and 2 bases at J, with 6 bases between. For the CDR3, the DNA is TGTGCCAGCAGCCCAAGCCCCTACGAGCAGTACTTC. Translated, it gives CASSPSPYEQYF.

The genes are TRBV6-5 and TRBJ1-1, with D perhaps matching TRBD1 (5 bases). The CDR3 length is 11 residues. Germline loops: CDR1 MNHEY, CDR2 SVGAGI. With 8 bases removed from V and 4 bases from J, the gap between germline ends came to 8 bases. Here the CDR3 DNA reads TGTGCCAGCGGGGGGGTCACTGAAGCTTTCTTT. It codes for CASGGVTEAFF.

This rearrangement joins TRBV4-2 to TRBJ1-5; 7 bases are a match to TRBD1. Germline CDR1 is LGHNA and CDR2 is YNFKEQ. Trimming took 2 bases from V and 8 from J; bases not matched to a gene: 6. CDR3 size: 14 residues. The CDR3 nucleotides are TGTGCCAGCAGCCAAAACCAACAGGGGAAGCCCCAGCATTTT. It codes for CASSQNQQGKPQHF.

The CDR3 here is CASSYSGTGSLGYTF. DNA for the CDR3: TGTGCCAGCAGTTACTCAGGGACAGGCTCCCTTGGCTACACCTTC. The V and J genes are TRBV6-5 and TRBJ1-2; 8 bases are shared with TRBD1. The CDR3 is 15 residues long. Germline V gene sequence: CDR1 MNHEY, CDR2 SVGAGI. Trimming took 0 bases from V and 7 from J; bases not matched to a gene: 7.

By sample share, this clone is medium-sized. The chain has TRBV4-1 and TRBJ2-5, with D possibly matching TRBD2 (6 bases). Trimming removed 0 bases from V and 5 bases from J, with 13 bases in between. Looked up from germline, CDR1 is MGHRA and CDR2 is YSYEKL. The CDR3 has 15 amino acids. CDR3 sequence reads: CASSQDRGAGETQYF. The DNA for the CDR3 is TGCGCCAGCAGCCAAGATCGCGGGGCGGGCGAGACCCAGTACTTC.

The V and J genes are TRBV6-1 and TRBJ2-6; possibly TRBD2 for D (6 bases). Germline values: CDR1 MNHNS, CDR2 SASEGT. This CDR3 has 17 residues. With 2 bases removed from V and 2 bases from J, the gap between germline ends came to 13 bases. The CDR3 here is CASSESRGVTGANVLTF. In nucleotides, the CDR3 is TGTGCCAGCAGTGAATCCCGCGGGGTAACTGGGGCCAACGTCCTGACTTTC.

The rearrangement joins TRBV5-1 to TRBJ1-5; D not certain. The CDR3 spans 12 residues. V lost 6 bases to trimming and J lost 5 bases, with 9 bases between them. Germline-derived CDR1 and CDR2 are SGHRS and YFSETQ. For the CDR3, the DNA is TGCGCCAGCACCTTTCCGGATCAGCCCCAGCATTTT. This gives the protein CASTFPDQPQHF.